This T cell receptor (beta chain) came from a study of T cells after yellow fever vaccination. A universal primer site and UMIs were added as TCR cDNA was made by 5'RACE template switching. Via MiXCR, TCRdb re-called the 5' RACE reads, giving one row per CDR3 protein. The sample records some 390,000 distinct CDR3 sequences, about 6% being singletons. The CDR3 sequence is 14 residues long. Trimming stripped 4 bases from V and 8 bases from J, with 15 bases between. Germline loops: CDR1 ENHRY, CDR2 SYGVKD. The sequence derives from a man aged 25 to 45 who received the YFV17D yellow fever vaccine. The rearrangement uses TRBV10-3 and TRBJ2-1; the D call may be TRBD1 or TRBD2 (5 bases each). The material sequenced was PBMCs, taken 5 days after the yellow fever booster vaccination. In DNA, the CDR3 is TGTGCCATCAGTGCCCAGGGAGCCATCGATGAGCAGTTCTTC. It codes for CAISAQGAIDEQFF.